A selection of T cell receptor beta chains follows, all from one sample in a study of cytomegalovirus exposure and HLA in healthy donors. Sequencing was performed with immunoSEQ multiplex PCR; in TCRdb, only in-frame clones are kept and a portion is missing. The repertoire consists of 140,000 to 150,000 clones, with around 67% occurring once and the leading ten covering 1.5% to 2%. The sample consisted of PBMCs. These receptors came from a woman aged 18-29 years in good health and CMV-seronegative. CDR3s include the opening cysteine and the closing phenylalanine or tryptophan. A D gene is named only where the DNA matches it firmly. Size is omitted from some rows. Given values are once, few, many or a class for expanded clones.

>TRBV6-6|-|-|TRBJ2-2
TGTGCCAGCAGAACAAGGCAGGGGACCGGGGAGCTGTTTTTT
CASRTRQGTGELFF
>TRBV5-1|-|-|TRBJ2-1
TGCGCCAGCAGCTTAACGGACAATGAGCAGTTCTTC
CASSLTDNEQFF
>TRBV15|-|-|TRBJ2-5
TGTGCCACCAGCAGAGTCATGGGACTAGAGACCCAGTACTTC
CATSRVMGLETQYF
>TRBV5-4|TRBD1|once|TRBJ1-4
TGTGCCAGCAGCTCCGGGACAGGGAATGAAAAACTGTTTTTT
CASSSGTGNEKLFF
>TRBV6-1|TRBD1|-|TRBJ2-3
TGTGCCACCATACAGGGGGCCACAGATACGCAGTATTTT
CATIQGATDTQYF
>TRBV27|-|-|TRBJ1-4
TGTGCCAGCAGTTTGACAGCTAATGAAAAACTGTTTTTT
CASSLTANEKLFF
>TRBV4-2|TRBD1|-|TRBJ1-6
TGTGCCAGCAGCCAAATCGGCGGGACAGGGAGTAGTTCACCCCTCCACTTT
CASSQIGGTGSSSPLHF
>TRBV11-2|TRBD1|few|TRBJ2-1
TGTGCCAGCAGCTTAGGCACTCTGGGACAGATAAACAATGAGCAGTTCTTC
CASSLGTLGQINNEQFF
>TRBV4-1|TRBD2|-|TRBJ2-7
TGCGCCAGCAGCCAAGGCGGGGGGGCGCGTCGGTACGAGCAGTACTTC
CASSQGGGARRYEQYF
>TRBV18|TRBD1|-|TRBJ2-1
TGTGCCAGCTCACCCCAAGACAGGGGTGAGCAGTTCTTC
CASSPQDRGEQFF
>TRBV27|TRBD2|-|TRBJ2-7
TGTGCCAGCACCGTCGCTCGGGGCGGGGGGTCCTACGAGCAGTACTTC
CASTVARGGGSYEQYF
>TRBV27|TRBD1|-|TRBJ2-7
TGTGCCAGCAGTTTATGGGCAGGGGGCGATCTGTACTTC
CASSLWAGGDLYF
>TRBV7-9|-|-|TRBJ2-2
TGTGCCAGCAGCTTAGCGTTGGGACACTTGAACACCGGGGAGCTGTTTTTT
CASSLALGHLNTGELFF
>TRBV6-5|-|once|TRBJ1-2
TGTGCCAGTTTGGCAGGGAACCCGCGGAACTATGGCTACACCTTC
CASLAGNPRNYGYTF
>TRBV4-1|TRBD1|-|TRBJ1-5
TGCGCCAGCAGCCAAGATCTTGGGACAGGGGCGAATCAGCCCCAGCATTTT
CASSQDLGTGANQPQHF
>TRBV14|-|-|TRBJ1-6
TGTGCCAGCAGACTCACAGGGAACCGGAATTCACCCCTCCACTTT
CASRLTGNRNSPLHF
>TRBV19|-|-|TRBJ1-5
TGTGCCAGTAGTAGTGCGGCCCGTTTATACCAGCCCCAGCATTTT
CASSSAARLYQPQHF
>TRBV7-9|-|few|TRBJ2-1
TGTGCCAGCAGCGCTAGTCGGAGGGATCCTAACAATGAGCAGTTCTTC
CASSASRRDPNNEQFF
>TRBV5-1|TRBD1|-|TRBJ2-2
TGCGCCAGCAGGTCCGGGACAGCCGACGGGGAGCTGTTTTTT
CASRSGTADGELFF
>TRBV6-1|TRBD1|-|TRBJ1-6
TGTGCCAGCTTAATGACAGGGACTAATTCACCCCTCCACTTT
CASLMTGTNSPLHF
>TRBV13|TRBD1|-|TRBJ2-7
TGTGCCAGCAGCTTAGGGGACAGGGGATCCTACGAGCAGTACTTC
CASSLGDRGSYEQYF
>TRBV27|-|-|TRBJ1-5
TGTGCCAGCAGTTTTGTTTATAGCAATCAGCCCCAGCATTTT
CASSFVYSNQPQHF
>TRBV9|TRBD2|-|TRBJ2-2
TGTGCCAGCAGCGTTAGCGGGAGGCGGACCGGGGAGCTGTTTTTT
CASSVSGRRTGELFF
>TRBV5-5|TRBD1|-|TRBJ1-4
TGTGCCAGCAGCCCGGGACAGGGTAACCTTAATGAAAAACTGTTTTTT
CASSPGQGNLNEKLFF
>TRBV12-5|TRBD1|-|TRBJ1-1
TGTGCTAGTCAGCAGGGGGCCGACACTGAAGCTTTCTTT
CASQQGADTEAFF
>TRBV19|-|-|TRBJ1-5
TGTGCCAGTAGTGTCCTCGGAGGGAGTATTGCAGTGGTTGGCAATCAGCCCCAGCATTTT
CASSVLGGSIAVVGNQPQHF
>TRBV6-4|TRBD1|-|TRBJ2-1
TGTGCCAGCAGTGACTCCACAGGGGGCTCCTACAATGAGCAGTTCTTC
CASSDSTGGSYNEQFF
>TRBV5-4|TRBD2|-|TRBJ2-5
TGTGCCAGCAGCGCGGGGGAGCAAGAGACCCAGTACTTC
CASSAGEQETQYF
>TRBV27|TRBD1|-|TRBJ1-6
TGTGCCAGCAAGGGGGCCTCCTATAATTCACCCCTCCACTTT
CASKGASYNSPLHF
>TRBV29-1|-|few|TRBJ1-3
TGCAGCGTTGTGGGGCTTTCTCTGGGCTCTGGAAACTCCATATATTTT
CSVVGLSLGSGNSIYF
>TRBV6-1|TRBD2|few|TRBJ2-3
TGTGCCAGCAGTGAGACGGGAGGGCCTGATACGCAGTATTTT
CASSETGGPDTQYF
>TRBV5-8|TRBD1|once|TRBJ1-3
TGTGCCAGCAGCGTCCGGGACAGGGGTAGAAACACCATATATTTT
CASSVRDRGRNTIYF
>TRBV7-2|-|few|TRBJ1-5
TGTGCCAGCAGCTTAGGTCTCGGGGTAGGAAATCAGCCCCAGCATTTT
CASSLGLGVGNQPQHF
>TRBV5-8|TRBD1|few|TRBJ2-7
TGTGCCAGCAGATATGACAGGGGGCACGAGCAGTACTTC
CASRYDRGHEQYF
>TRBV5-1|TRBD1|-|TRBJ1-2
TGCGCCAGCAGCTTGGCCGAAAGGGGGCCGATCTATGGCTACACCTTC
CASSLAERGPIYGYTF
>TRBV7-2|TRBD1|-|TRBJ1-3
TGTGCCAGCAGCATTGACAGGGTAGCTGGAAACACCATATATTTT
CASSIDRVAGNTIYF
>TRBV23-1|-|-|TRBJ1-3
TGCGCCAGCAGTCAATCGCGGGAGGTGGGCTCTGGAAACACCATATATTTT
CASSQSREVGSGNTIYF
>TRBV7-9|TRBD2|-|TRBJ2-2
TGTGCCAGCAGCCCACCCGGACTAGCGCTGGCAACCGGGGAGCTGTTTTTT
CASSPPGLALATGELFF
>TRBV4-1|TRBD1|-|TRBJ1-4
TGCGCCAGCAGCCAAGACCAGGGGGCCTTTGAAAAACTGTTTTTT
CASSQDQGAFEKLFF
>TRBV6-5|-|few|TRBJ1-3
TGTGCCAGCAGTTTAGACAGCTCCTCTGGAAACACCATATATTTT
CASSLDSSSGNTIYF
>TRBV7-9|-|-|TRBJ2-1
TGTGCCAGCAGCCCCCTACGCAATGAGCAGTTCTTC
CASSPLRNEQFF